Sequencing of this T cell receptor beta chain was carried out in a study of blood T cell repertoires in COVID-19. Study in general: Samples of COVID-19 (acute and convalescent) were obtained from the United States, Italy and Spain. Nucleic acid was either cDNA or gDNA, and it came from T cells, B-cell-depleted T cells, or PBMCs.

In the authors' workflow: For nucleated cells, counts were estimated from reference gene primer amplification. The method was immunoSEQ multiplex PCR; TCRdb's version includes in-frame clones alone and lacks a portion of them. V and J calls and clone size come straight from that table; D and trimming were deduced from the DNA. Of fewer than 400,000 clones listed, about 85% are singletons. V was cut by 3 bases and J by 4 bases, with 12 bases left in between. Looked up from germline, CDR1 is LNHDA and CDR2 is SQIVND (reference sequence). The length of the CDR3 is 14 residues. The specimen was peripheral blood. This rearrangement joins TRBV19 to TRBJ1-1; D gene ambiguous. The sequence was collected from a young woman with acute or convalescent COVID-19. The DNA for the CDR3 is TGTGCCAGTAGTATGAGCAGGCGTCTCACTGAAGCTTTCTTT. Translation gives CASSMSRRLTEAFF.